This is a list of T cell receptor beta chains from one sample in a study of blood T cell repertoires in COVID-19. Assay: immunoSEQ multiplex PCR; the TCRdb copy retains only in-frame clones and omits some. Of about 240,000 clones listed, around 85% were seen once; the top ten hold roughly 3%. The sequenced material came from peripheral blood. The receptors stem from a woman under 40 who had recovered from COVID-19. Both conserved end residues are part of each CDR3. Each record gives: clone size, V gene, D gene, J gene, CDR3 protein, CDR3 DNA. D genes are given only for firm matches. The size of a clone is reported for some rows only, either as once, few or many, or as a class for expanded clones.

>NA|TRBV7-6|TRBD2|TRBJ2-5
CASSLRGGDQETQYF
TGTGCCAGCAGCTTGCGCGGGGGAGACCAAGAGACCCAGTACTTC
>NA|TRBV9|NA|TRBJ1-4
CASSVGISGNEKLFF
TGTGCCAGCAGCGTAGGTATTTCGGGTAATGAAAAACTGTTTTTT
>NA|TRBV29-1|NA|TRBJ2-7
CSVFRTPGEQYF
TGCAGCGTCTTCCGGACCCCGGGAGAGCAGTACTTC
>NA|TRBV2|TRBD1|TRBJ1-1
CASSEHRGVGIEAFF
TGTGCCAGCAGTGAACACAGGGGAGTAGGTATTGAAGCTTTCTTT
>NA|TRBV7-9|NA|TRBJ2-5
CASSLVAGIGETQYF
TGTGCCAGCAGCTTAGTCGCAGGGATCGGGGAGACCCAGTACTTC
>NA|TRBV7-8|NA|TRBJ1-4
CASSLWRTANEKLFF
TGTGCCAGCAGCTTATGGAGGACAGCTAATGAAAAACTGTTTTTT
>NA|TRBV28|TRBD1|TRBJ2-1
CASSDPGQGVYEQFF
TGTGCCAGCAGTGACCCGGGACAGGGGGTATATGAGCAGTTCTTC
>NA|TRBV5-1|NA|TRBJ2-3
CASSLDSSVQYF
TGCGCCAGCAGCTTAGACAGTTCGGTGCAGTATTTT
>NA|TRBV18|TRBD2|TRBJ2-1
CASSQLAGGYNEQFF
TGTGCCAGCTCACAACTAGCGGGGGGTTACAATGAGCAGTTCTTC
>NA|TRBV30|NA|TRBJ2-7
CAWSVSSYEQYF
TGTGCCTGGAGTGTGTCTAGCTACGAGCAGTACTTC
>NA|TRBV4-1|NA|TRBJ1-5
CASSQDRNQPQHF
TGCGCCAGCAGCCAAGATCGGAATCAGCCCCAGCATTTT
>NA|TRBV3-1/TRBV3-2|NA|TRBJ1-4
CASSQDKGVQNEKLFF
TGTGCCAGCAGCCAAGATAAGGGGGTCCAAAATGAAAAACTGTTTTTT
>few|TRBV11-3|NA|TRBJ2-7
CASSRTGYEQYF
TGTGCCAGCAGCAGGACTGGCTACGAGCAGTACTTC
>few|TRBV19|TRBD2|TRBJ2-1
CASSVKAGGWYNEQFF
TGTGCCAGTAGTGTCAAAGCGGGGGGGTGGTACAATGAGCAGTTCTTC
>NA|TRBV5-5|NA|TRBJ2-2
CASSRGTVGELFF
TGTGCCAGCAGCCGCGGGACGGTCGGGGAGCTGTTTTTT
>NA|TRBV7-9|NA|TRBJ2-1
CASSLDLDNEQFF
TGTGCCAGCAGTCTAGACTTGGATAATGAGCAGTTCTTC
>NA|TRBV2|NA|TRBJ2-7
CASTQSGTPSYEQYF
TGTGCCAGCACCCAATCCGGGACTCCTTCCTACGAGCAGTACTTC
>NA|TRBV9|TRBD2|TRBJ2-3
CASSGASGGEADTQYF
TGTGCCAGCAGCGGGGCTAGCGGGGGGGAGGCAGATACGCAGTATTTT
>NA|TRBV5-1|NA|TRBJ2-5
CASSRDGQQETQYF
TGCGCCAGCAGCAGGGATGGACAGCAAGAGACCCAGTACTTC
>NA|TRBV4-2|TRBD1|TRBJ1-2
CASSQDRTGFGYTF
TGTGCCAGCAGCCAAGATAGGACAGGATTTGGCTACACCTTC
>NA|TRBV19|NA|TRBJ2-5
CASSIGRPGVGETQYF
TGTGCCAGTAGTATAGGCCGGCCCGGGGTGGGGGAGACCCAGTACTTC
>few|TRBV2|TRBD1|TRBJ1-1
CASRGQSNTEAFF
TGTGCCAGCAGGGGACAGTCGAACACTGAAGCTTTCTTT
>NA|TRBV5-1|TRBD2|TRBJ2-7
CASSLGASGESEQYF
TGCGCCAGCAGCTTGGGCGCTAGCGGGGAATCCGAGCAGTACTTC
>NA|TRBV11-2|TRBD1|TRBJ2-1
CASSWTGADNEQFF
TGTGCCAGCAGCTGGACAGGGGCGGACAATGAGCAGTTCTTC
>NA|TRBV7-9|TRBD2|TRBJ2-3
CASSLETSGTDTQYF
TGTGCCAGCAGCTTAGAGACTAGCGGGACGGATACGCAGTATTTT
>NA|TRBV4-1|NA|TRBJ1-3
CASSQAANQGYTIYF
TGCGCCAGCAGCCAAGCGGCTAACCAGGGTTACACCATATATTTT
>NA|TRBV30|NA|TRBJ1-6
CAWSVPGGINNSPLHF
TGTGCCTGGAGTGTACCCGGCGGTATTAATAATTCACCCCTCCACTTT
>once|TRBV6-1|TRBD1|TRBJ1-2
CASSDWDRGKRYYGYTF
TGTGCCAGCAGTGACTGGGACAGGGGGAAACGGTACTATGGCTACACCTTC
>NA|TRBV19|NA|TRBJ2-7
CASSPGTSSYEQYF
TGTGCCAGTAGTCCAGGCACGAGCTCCTACGAGCAGTACTTC
>NA|TRBV15|TRBD1|TRBJ2-7
CATSRGGQGVYEQYF
TGTGCCACCAGCAGAGGAGGACAGGGGGTCTACGAGCAGTACTTC
>NA|TRBV7-9|NA|TRBJ1-1
CASSLIGIQGTEAFF
TGTGCCAGCAGCTTAATCGGTATACAGGGCACTGAAGCTTTCTTT